One sample yielded the 26 T cell receptor beta chains listed below, sequenced in a study of T cells in tumors after PD-1 blockade. The protocol was immunoSEQ multiplex PCR, while the TCRdb copy is restricted to in-frame clones and leaves out a portion. Among more than 20,000 clones listed, around four fifths were seen once. The sample was PBMCs, taken before anti-PD-1 treatment. These receptors were obtained from a human donor with basal cell carcinoma.

This clone came up once. This chain links TRBV30 with TRBJ2-2; tentatively, D is TRBD2 (6 bases). The V gene's germline CDR1 is GTSNPN and CDR2 SVGIG (reference sequence). V lost 1 base and J 4 bases, leaving 10 bases between the germline ends. This CDR3 is built from 14 residues. Here the CDR3 reads CAWSGLGGTGELFF. CDR3 bases: TGTGCCTGGAGTGGCCTGGGGGGCACCGGGGAGCTGTTTTTT.

The rearrangement joins TRBV5-5 to TRBJ2-3; D gene unclear. Germline V gene lookup returns CDR1 SGHKS and CDR2 YYEKEE (reference sequence). The CDR3 extends over 15 amino acids. Trimming shortened V by 0 bases and J by 1 base, and 9 bases separated the two germline ends. CDR3 in DNA: TGTGCCAGCAGCTTGGGTGGGGTCGGCACAGATACGCAGTATTTT. Translated: CASSLGGVGTDTQYF.

This chain uses TRBV7-6 with TRBJ2-7, with TRBD2 identical over 7 bases. The CDR3 spans 21 residues. V shed 2 bases, J shed 3 bases, and the junction held 25 bases outside the gene matches. Germline-derived CDR1 and CDR2 are SGHVS and FNYEAQ. CDR3 region: CASSLWPPGGYAGETNYEQYF. The CDR3 DNA is TGTGCCAGCAGCTTATGGCCCCCCGGTGGTTACGCGGGGGAAACCAACTACGAGCAGTACTTC.

The rearrangement links TRBV6-6 to TRBJ1-4; possible D gene TRBD1, 5 bases. The CDR3 is 13 amino acids. V was cut by 0 bases and J by 6 bases, with 5 bases left in between. Germline CDR1 and CDR2: MNHNY and SVGAGI (reference sequence). DNA for the CDR3: TGTGCCAGCAGTTACTCGGGGGATGAAAAACTGTTTTTT. It encodes CASSYSGDEKLFF.

This clone occurred a few times. The chain employs TRBV6-1 and TRBJ1-6; 8 positions agree with TRBD1. The germline CDR1 and CDR2 sequences are MNHNS and SASEGT. V shed 0 bases, J shed 2 bases, and the junction held 12 bases outside the gene matches. The CDR3 runs to 20 residues. This chain's CDR3 is CASSEAPRTGFVTYNSPLHF. For the CDR3, the DNA is TGTGCCAGCAGTGAAGCGCCAAGGACAGGGTTTGTCACCTATAATTCACCCCTCCACTTT.

The chain carries TRBV13 and TRBJ1-1; D is undetermined. Per germline, CDR1 PRHDT and CDR2 FYEKMQ (reference sequence). The CDR3 extends over 15 amino acids. V was clipped by 5 bases and J by 4 bases, with 17 bases between them. CDR3 nucleotides: TGTGCCAGCAGCGCAAGACGGGGAGCGGGCACTGAAGCTTTCTTT. Translated, it gives CASSARRGAGTEAFF.

The rearrangement links TRBV5-6 to TRBJ1-2; a possible D gene is TRBD1 (6 bases). Trimming stripped 6 bases from V and 6 bases from J, with 18 bases between. From germline, CDR1 is SGHDT and CDR2 YYEEEE. The CDR3 extends over 14 amino acids. The CDR3 loop reads CASIDLSGDHGYTF. Here the CDR3 DNA reads TGTGCCAGCATCGACCTCTCAGGGGATCATGGCTACACCTTC.

The chain employs TRBV10-2 and TRBJ1-1; D ambiguous. The germline V gene has CDR1 WSHSY and CDR2 SAAADI. CDR3 length: 12 amino acids. V dropped 4 bases and J dropped 0 bases, with 3 bases sitting between them. The CDR3 nucleotides read TGCGCCAGCAGTGTCCTGAACACTGAAGCTTTCTTT. Encoded protein: CASSVLNTEAFF.

This rearrangement joins TRBV27 to TRBJ2-3, with D unclear. In germline, CDR1 is MNHEY, CDR2 SMNVEV (reference sequence). The CDR3 spans 16 residues. V was cut by 4 bases and J by 4 bases, with 18 bases left in between. CDR3 DNA: TGTGCCAGCAGTTCCCGTTGGGCAGATAGGGCAGATACGCAGTATTTT. It translates to CASSSRWADRADTQYF.

This clone occurred once. J is TRBJ1-6 and V is TRBV3-1 (or the pseudogene TRBV3-2); TRBD1 agrees at 7 bases. The germline V gene encodes CDR1 LGHDT and CDR2 YNNKEL (reference sequence). The J segment lost 11 bases and the V segment lost 4 bases, leaving 11 bases of the junction unmatched. The CDR3 extends over 15 amino acids. This chain's CDR3 is CASSPSTGMRAPLHF. CDR3 coding DNA: TGTGCCAGCAGCCCCTCGACAGGGATGAGGGCACCCCTCCACTTT.

This clone is categorized as medium-sized. The chain joins TRBV5-4 to TRBJ2-7; TRBD1 agrees at 8 bases. Germline CDR1 reads SGHNT; CDR2 reads YYREEE (reference sequence). J was trimmed by 4 bases and V by 3 bases; bases with no gene match: 9. The CDR3 has 15 residues. The CDR3 loop reads CASSSPGRGPYEQYF. CDR3 DNA sequence: TGTGCCAGCAGCTCCCCGGGCAGGGGGCCTTACGAGCAGTACTTC.

The genes are TRBV11-3 and TRBJ2-1, with 8 bases aligning to TRBD2. The CDR3 is 16 residues long. CDR1 and CDR2 from the germline V gene are SGHNT and YENEEA. V shed 0 bases and J 4 bases; nucleotides not matched to a gene: 5. The CDR3 DNA reads as TGTGCCAGCAGCTTAGATGGGGCTAGCGGGTACAATGAGCAGTTCTTC. Its translation is CASSLDGASGYNEQFF.

The chain uses TRBV7-3 and TRBJ2-2; D uncertain. Germline CDR1 is SGHTA and CDR2 is FQGTGA. This CDR3 spans 13 amino acids. V was trimmed by 1 base and J by 2 bases, leaving 2 bases between them. CDR3 in amino acids: CASSLSNTGELFF. In DNA form, the CDR3 reads TGTGCCAGCAGCTTAAGTAACACCGGGGAGCTGTTTTTT.

The V gene is TRBV9, the J gene TRBJ2-7; 12 bases are shared with TRBD1. This CDR3 comprises 17 residues. Trimming cost V 5 bases and J 6 bases; bases outside gene matches: 15. Germline V gives CDR1 SGDLS, CDR2 YYNGEE. The CDR3 protein is CASSVSPSGQGAGEQYF. CDR3 nucleotide sequence: TGTGCCAGCAGTGTATCCCCTTCGGGACAGGGGGCGGGCGAGCAGTACTTC.

In its sample, this clone was seen once. The rearrangement uses TRBV18 and TRBJ2-7, with TRBD2 matching over 7 bases. V shed 3 bases and J 0 bases; nucleotides not matched to a gene: 8. Germline CDR1 and CDR2: KGHSH and LQKENI. The CDR3 covers 16 residues. CDR3 amino acids: CASSPLAGRSSYEQYF. The CDR3 region has the DNA TGTGCCAGCTCACCCCTAGCCGGGAGGAGCTCCTACGAGCAGTACTTC.

The chain joins TRBV4-3 to TRBJ2-1, with TRBD2 matching over 11 bases. The junction had 7 bases not matched to a gene; V was cut back by 0 bases and J by 6 bases. This CDR3 contains 17 residues. Germline CDR1 and CDR2: LGHNA and YSLEER. The CDR3 region is CASSQDPPSGGLNEQFF. The CDR3 DNA is TGCGCCAGCAGCCAAGATCCCCCTAGCGGGGGGCTCAATGAGCAGTTCTTC.

The count of this clone is one. The CDR3 DNA follows: TGTGCCAGCAGCTTGCACAGGGTGGATTCACCCCTCCACTTT. This gives the protein CASSLHRVDSPLHF. This chain links TRBV7-9 with TRBJ1-6, with D perhaps matching TRBD1 (6 bases). The V end lost 3 bases, the J end lost 8 bases, and 11 bases lay between the germline ends. The CDR3 covers 14 residues. Germline V gene lookup returns CDR1 SEHNR and CDR2 FQNEAQ (reference sequence).

A single count supports this clone. The CDR3 DNA follows: TGTGCCAGCAGCTCGACAGGGGTAGGGATGAACACTGAAGCTTTCTTT. Amino acids: CASSSTGVGMNTEAFF. The chain employs TRBV6-2 or TRBV6-3 and TRBJ1-1; TRBD1 aligns across 8 bases. CDR1 MNHEY and CDR2 SVGEGT come from the germline V gene. The ends lost 6 bases at V and 0 bases at J; junction bases unmatched: 9. CDR3 length: 16 amino acids.

The chain employs TRBV9 and TRBJ2-1; no firm D call. V shed 0 bases and J shed 4 bases, with 11 bases lying between them. Germline V CDR1 and CDR2: SGDLS, YYNGEE. The CDR3 runs 15 residues. In DNA, the CDR3 is TGTGCCAGCAGCGTAGTCCAGGACGGTTACAATGAGCAGTTCTTC. Amino acids: CASSVVQDGYNEQFF.

A single count supports this clone. The V and J genes are TRBV25-1 and TRBJ2-1, with D unresolved. The CDR3 contains 13 residues. Germline V gene lookup returns CDR1 MGHDK and CDR2 SYGVNS. The V end was cut by 8 bases, the J end by 2 bases, with 10 bases between. The CDR3: CASATPPYNEQFF. The CDR3 bases are TGTGCCAGCGCAACCCCCCCCTACAATGAGCAGTTCTTC.

The J gene is TRBJ2-3, the V gene TRBV5-4, with 10 positions matching TRBD1. This CDR3 region has 15 residues. The germline V gene has CDR1 SGHNT and CDR2 YYREEE (reference sequence). J gave up 3 bases and V 7 bases, and 8 bases lay outside the gene matches. CDR3 coding DNA: TGTGCCAGCCGGGGGGACAGGGGTTGGACAGATACGCAGTATTTT. Protein sequence: CASRGDRGWTDTQYF.

The genes are TRBV15 and TRBJ2-7; D possibly matches TRBD1 or TRBD2 (5 bases each). Trimming removed 3 bases from V and 0 bases from J, with 9 bases in between. The CDR3 is 14 residues long. Germline values: CDR1 LNHNV, CDR2 YYDKDF (reference sequence). The CDR3 coding sequence is TGTGCCACCAGCAGGGGACGCTCCTCCTACGAGCAGTACTTC. As protein: CATSRGRSSYEQYF.

The V gene is TRBV25-1, the J gene TRBJ1-1, with D hard to call. The CDR3 sequence is 13 residues long. The V end lost 5 bases, the J end lost 4 bases, and 11 bases lay between the germline ends. CDR1 and CDR2 from the germline V gene are MGHDK and SYGVNS. This chain's CDR3 is CASSIRAGTEAFF. CDR3 DNA: TGTGCCAGCAGTATTCGTGCGGGCACTGAAGCTTTCTTT.

The chain couples TRBV3-1 (or the pseudogene TRBV3-2) to TRBJ2-7, with unresolved D. The CDR3 contains 14 residues. V lost 6 bases, J lost 5 bases, and 17 bases lay in between. Germline V gene lookup returns CDR1 LGHDT and CDR2 YNNKEL (reference sequence). The CDR3 sequence is CASSPDTAGDEQYF. The CDR3 coding sequence is TGTGCCAGCAGTCCAGACACCGCTGGGGACGAGCAGTACTTC.

The J gene is TRBJ2-3, the V gene TRBV6-2 or TRBV6-3, with D possibly TRBD2 on 5 matching bases. There are 15 residues in the CDR3. CDR1 is MNHEY and CDR2 is SVGEGT in the germline V gene. Deletions cut 5 bases from V and 6 bases from J, with 18 bases between. CDR3 residues: CASSREHGVLDTQYF. For the CDR3, the DNA is TGTGCCAGCAGTAGGGAGCACGGAGTCCTGGATACGCAGTATTTT.

This chain links TRBV19 with TRBJ2-7; D is unresolved. This CDR3 contains 13 residues. The V and J ends lost 2 bases and 5 bases respectively, with 10 bases between them. Germline lookup yields CDR1 LNHDA and CDR2 SQIVND (reference sequence). The CDR3 reads CASSILSSHEQYF. In DNA, the CDR3 is TGTGCCAGTAGTATATTATCCAGCCACGAGCAGTACTTC. The full variable domain, with the rest looked up from reference TRBV19 and TRBJ2-7, is DGGITQSPKYLFRKEGQNVTLSCEQNLNHDAMYWYRQDPGQGLRLIYYSQIVNDFQKGDIAEGYSVSREKKESFPLTVTSAQKNPTAFYLCASSILSSHEQYFGPGTRLTVT.